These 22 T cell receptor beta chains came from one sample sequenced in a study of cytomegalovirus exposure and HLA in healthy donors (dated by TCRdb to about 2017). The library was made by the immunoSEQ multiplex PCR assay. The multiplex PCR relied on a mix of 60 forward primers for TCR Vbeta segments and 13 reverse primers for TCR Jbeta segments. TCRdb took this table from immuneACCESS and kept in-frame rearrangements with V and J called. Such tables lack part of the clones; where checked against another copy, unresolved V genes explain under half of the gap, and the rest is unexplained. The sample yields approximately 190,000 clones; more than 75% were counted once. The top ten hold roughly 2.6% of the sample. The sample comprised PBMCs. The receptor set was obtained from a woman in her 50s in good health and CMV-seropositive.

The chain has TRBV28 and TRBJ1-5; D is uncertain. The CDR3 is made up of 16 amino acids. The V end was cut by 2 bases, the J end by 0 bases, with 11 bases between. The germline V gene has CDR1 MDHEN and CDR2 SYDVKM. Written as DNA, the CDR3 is TGTGCCAGCAGTTTAAGCTTTCTGTATAGCAATCAGCCCCAGCATTTT. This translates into CASSLSFLYSNQPQHF.

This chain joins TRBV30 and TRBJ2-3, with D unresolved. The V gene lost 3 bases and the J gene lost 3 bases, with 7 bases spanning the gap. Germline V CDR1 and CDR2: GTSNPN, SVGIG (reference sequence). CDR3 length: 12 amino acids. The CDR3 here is CAWSRVTDTQYF. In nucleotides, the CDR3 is TGTGCCTGGAGCCGGGTAACAGATACGCAGTATTTT.

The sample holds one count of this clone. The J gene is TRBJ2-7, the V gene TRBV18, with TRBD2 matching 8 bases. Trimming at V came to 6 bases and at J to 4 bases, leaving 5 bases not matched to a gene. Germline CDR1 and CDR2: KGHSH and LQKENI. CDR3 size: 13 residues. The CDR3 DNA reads TGTGCCAGCTCCCTTACGGGGGGGTACGAGCAGTACTTC. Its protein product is CASSLTGGYEQYF.

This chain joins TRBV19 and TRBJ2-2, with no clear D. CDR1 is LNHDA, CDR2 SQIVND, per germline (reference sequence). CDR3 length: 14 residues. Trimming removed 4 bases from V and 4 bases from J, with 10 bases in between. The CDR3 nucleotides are TGTGCCAGTAGTAACCGAGGAGCCACCGGGGAGCTGTTTTTT. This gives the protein CASSNRGATGELFF.

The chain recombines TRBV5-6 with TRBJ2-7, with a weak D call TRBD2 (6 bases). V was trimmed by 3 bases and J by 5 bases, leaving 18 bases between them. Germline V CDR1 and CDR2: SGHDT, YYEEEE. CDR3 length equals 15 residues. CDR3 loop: CASSYPTSTPHEQYF. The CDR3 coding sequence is TGTGCCAGCAGCTACCCAACTAGCACCCCCCACGAGCAGTACTTC.

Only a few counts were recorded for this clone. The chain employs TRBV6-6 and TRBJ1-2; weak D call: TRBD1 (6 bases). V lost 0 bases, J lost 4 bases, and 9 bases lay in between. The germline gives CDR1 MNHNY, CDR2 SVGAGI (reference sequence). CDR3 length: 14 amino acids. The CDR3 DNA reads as TGTGCCAGCAGTTACTCGGGACAAACCTATGGCTACACCTTC. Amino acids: CASSYSGQTYGYTF.

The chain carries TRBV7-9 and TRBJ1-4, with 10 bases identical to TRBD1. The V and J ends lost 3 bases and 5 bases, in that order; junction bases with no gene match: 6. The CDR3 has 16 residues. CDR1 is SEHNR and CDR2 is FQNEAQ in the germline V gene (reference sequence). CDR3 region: CASSLTGGAGNEKLFF. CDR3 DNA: TGTGCCAGCAGCTTGACAGGGGGCGCCGGAAATGAAAAACTGTTTTTT.

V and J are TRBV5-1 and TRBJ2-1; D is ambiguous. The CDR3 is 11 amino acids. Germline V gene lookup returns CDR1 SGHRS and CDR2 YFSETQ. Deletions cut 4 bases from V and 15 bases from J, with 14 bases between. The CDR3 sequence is CASSLPGHLFF. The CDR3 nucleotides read TGCGCCAGCAGCCTCCCAGGTCACCTGTTCTTC.

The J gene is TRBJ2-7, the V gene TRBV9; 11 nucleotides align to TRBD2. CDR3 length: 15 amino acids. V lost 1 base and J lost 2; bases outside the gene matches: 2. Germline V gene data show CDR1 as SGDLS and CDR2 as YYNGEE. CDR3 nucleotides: TGTGCCAGCAGCGTAACTAGCGGGGGAACCTACGAGCAGTACTTC. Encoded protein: CASSVTSGGTYEQYF.

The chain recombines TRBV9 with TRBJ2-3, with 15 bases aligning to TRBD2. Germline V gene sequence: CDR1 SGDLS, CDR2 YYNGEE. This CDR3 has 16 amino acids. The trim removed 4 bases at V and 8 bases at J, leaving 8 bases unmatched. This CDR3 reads CASSPRTSGGGGTQYF. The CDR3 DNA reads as TGTGCCAGCAGCCCTCGGACTAGCGGGGGGGGTGGTACGCAGTATTTT.

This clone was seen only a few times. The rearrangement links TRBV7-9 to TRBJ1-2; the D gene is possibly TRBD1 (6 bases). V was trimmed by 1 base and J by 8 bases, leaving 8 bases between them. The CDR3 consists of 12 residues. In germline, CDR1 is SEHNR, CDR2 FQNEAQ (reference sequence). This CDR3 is CASSLDRDGYTF. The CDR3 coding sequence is TGTGCCAGCAGCTTAGACAGGGACGGCTACACCTTC.

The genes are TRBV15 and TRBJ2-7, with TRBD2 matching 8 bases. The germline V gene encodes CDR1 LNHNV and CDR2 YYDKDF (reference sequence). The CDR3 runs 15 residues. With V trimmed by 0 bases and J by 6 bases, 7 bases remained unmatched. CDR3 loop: CATSRDAGGGREQYF. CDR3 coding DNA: TGTGCCACCAGCAGAGATGCGGGGGGAGGACGCGAGCAGTACTTC.

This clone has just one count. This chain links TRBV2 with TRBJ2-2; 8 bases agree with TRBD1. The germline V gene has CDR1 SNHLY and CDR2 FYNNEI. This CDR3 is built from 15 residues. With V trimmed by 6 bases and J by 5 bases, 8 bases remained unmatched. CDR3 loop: CASRTDRVRTGELFF. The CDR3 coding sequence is TGTGCCAGCAGGACGGACAGGGTTCGGACCGGGGAGCTGTTTTTT. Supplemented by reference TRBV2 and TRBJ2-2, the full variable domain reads EPEVTQTPSHQVTQMGQEVILRCVPISNHLYFYWYRQILGQKVEFLVSFYNNEISEKSEIFDDQFSVERPDGSNFTLKIRSTKLEDSAMYFCASRTDRVRTGELFFGEGSRLTVL.

CDR3 sequence reads: CASSGQELSYNEQFF. CDR3 nucleotides: TGTGCCAGCTCAGGACAGGAGCTCTCCTACAATGAGCAGTTCTTC. The chain links TRBV18 to TRBJ2-1, with 7 bases lining up with TRBD1. CDR3 length: 15 amino acids. Germline V CDR1 and CDR2: KGHSH, LQKENI. Unmatched junction bases numbered 4, after V lost 5 bases and J lost 0 bases. Looking up the rest from reference TRBV18 and TRBJ2-1 gives the full variable domain: NAGVMQNPRHLVRRRGQEARLRCSPMKGHSHVYWYRQLPEEGLKFMVYLQKENIIDESGMPKERFSAEFPKEGPSILRIQQVVRGDSAAYFCASSGQELSYNEQFFGPGTRLTVL.

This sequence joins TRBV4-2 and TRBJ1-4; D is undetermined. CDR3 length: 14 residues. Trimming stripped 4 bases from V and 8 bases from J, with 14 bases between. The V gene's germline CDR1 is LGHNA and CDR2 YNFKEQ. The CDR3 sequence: CASSPLGVKEKLFF. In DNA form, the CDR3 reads TGTGCCAGCAGCCCCCTCGGGGTAAAGGAAAAACTGTTTTTT.

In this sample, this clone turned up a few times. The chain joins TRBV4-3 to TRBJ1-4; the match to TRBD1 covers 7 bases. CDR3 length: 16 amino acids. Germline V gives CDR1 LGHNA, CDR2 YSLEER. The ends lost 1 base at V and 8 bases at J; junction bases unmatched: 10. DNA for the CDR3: TGCGCCAGCAGCCAAGGGCAGGGGGAATTGGGCGAAAAACTGTTTTTT. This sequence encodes CASSQGQGELGEKLFF.

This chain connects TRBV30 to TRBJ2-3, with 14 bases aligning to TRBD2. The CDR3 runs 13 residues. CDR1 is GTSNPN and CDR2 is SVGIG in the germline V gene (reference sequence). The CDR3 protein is CASTSGGVDTQYF. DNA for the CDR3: TGTGCTTCGACTAGCGGGGGGGTAGATACGCAGTATTTT.

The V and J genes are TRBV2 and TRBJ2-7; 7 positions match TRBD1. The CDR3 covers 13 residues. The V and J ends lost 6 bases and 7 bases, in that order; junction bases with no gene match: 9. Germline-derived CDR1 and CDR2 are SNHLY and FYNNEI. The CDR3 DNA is TGTGCCAGCAGGGACGACAGGGCGCGAGAGCAGTACTTC. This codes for CASRDDRAREQYF.

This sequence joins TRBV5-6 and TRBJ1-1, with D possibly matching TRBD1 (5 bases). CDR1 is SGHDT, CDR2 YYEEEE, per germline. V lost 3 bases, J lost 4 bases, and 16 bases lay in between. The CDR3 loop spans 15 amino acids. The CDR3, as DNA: TGTGCCAGCAGCTGGGGCCAGAGGACGGGCACTGAAGCTTTCTTT. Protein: CASSWGQRTGTEAFF.

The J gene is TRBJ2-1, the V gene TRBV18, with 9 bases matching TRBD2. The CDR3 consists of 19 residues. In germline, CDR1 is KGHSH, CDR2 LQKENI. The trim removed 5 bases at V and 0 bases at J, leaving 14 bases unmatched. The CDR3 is CASSYSARGGSSSYNEQFF. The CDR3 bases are TGTGCCAGCTCATATAGCGCGCGGGGGGGCTCTAGCTCCTACAATGAGCAGTTCTTC.

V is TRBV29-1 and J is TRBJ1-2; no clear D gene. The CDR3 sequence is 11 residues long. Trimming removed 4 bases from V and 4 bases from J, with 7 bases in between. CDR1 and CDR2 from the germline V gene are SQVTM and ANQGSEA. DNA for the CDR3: TGCAGCGTTGGGGCTTTCTATGGCTACACCTTC. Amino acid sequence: CSVGAFYGYTF.

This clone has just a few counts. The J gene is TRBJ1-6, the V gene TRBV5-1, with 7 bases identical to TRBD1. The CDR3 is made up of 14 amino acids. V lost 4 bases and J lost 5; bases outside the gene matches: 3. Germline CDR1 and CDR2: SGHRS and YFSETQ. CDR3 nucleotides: TGCGCCAGCAGCAGAGGGGGCGATAATTCACCCCTCCACTTT. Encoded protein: CASSRGGDNSPLHF.